Following are 15 T cell receptor beta chains from one sample sequenced in a study of molecular identifiers for immune sequencing clone quantification. TCRdb redid the calling of the PCR reads with MiXCR, one entry per CDR3 protein. In the table there are about 640,000 distinct CDR3 sequences, 20% of which are singletons. The sequencing sample was made of naive CD8+ T cells from blood, with Jurkat cell RNA spiked in. As to subset: FACS-sorted CD8+CD4-CCR7+CD45RA+ naive T cells. These receptors all come from a human donor in good health. Some libraries in this study had Jurkat cell RNA spiked in.

This clonotype was seen many times. V gene TRBV25-1 combines with J gene TRBJ2-5; perhaps TRBD1 as D (7 bases). Germline loops: CDR1 MGHDK, CDR2 SYGVNS. The CDR3 is made up of 15 amino acids. V gave up 2 bases and J gave up 2 bases, with 12 bases separating them. CDR3 sequence (DNA): TGTGCCAGCAGTGAAGGAGGGGGCAGTCAAGAGACCCAGTACTTC. Amino acids: CASSEGGGSQETQYF.

In its sample, this clonotype was seen many times. CDR3 nucleotides: TGTGCCAGCTCTGGACAGGGAGAAGGGGAGCTGTTTTTT. Amino acids: CASSGQGEGELFF. V and J are TRBV12-3 or TRBV12-4 and TRBJ2-2, with 8 bases aligning to TRBD1. The length of the CDR3 is 13 residues. Trimming cost V 8 bases and J 8 bases; bases outside gene matches: 7.

The chain links TRBV19 to TRBJ2-3; 9 nucleotides align to TRBD1. The trim removed 7 bases at V and 1 base at J, leaving 9 bases unmatched. Germline V CDR1 and CDR2: LNHDA, SQIVND (reference sequence). The length of the CDR3 is 16 residues. The DNA of the CDR3 is TGTGCCAGTACCCTACAGGGGGCTTTTGGCACAGATACGCAGTATTTT. Translated: CASTLQGAFGTDTQYF. Supplemented by reference TRBV19 and TRBJ2-3, the full variable domain reads DGGITQSPKYLFRKEGQNVTLSCEQNLNHDAMYWYRQDPGQGLRLIYYSQIVNDFQKGDIAEGYSVSREKKESFPLTVTSAQKNPTAFYLCASTLQGAFGTDTQYFGPGTRLTVL.

This clonotype was seen repeatedly, ten times or more. The chain is built from TRBV7-9 and TRBJ2-2; D unclear. V shed 5 bases and J shed 0 bases, with 16 bases lying between them. Per germline, CDR1 SEHNR and CDR2 FQNEAQ (reference sequence). The length of the CDR3 is 17 residues. CDR3 sequence reads: CASSPVVGVTNTGELFF. The CDR3 DNA reads as TGTGCCAGCAGCCCTGTGGTGGGCGTAACGAACACCGGGGAGCTGTTTTTT.

This clonotype showed up many times. The gene calls are TRBV14 and TRBJ2-3, with 8 bases identical to TRBD1. Germline V gene data show CDR1 as SGHDN and CDR2 as FVKESK. The CDR3 covers 17 residues. Trimming cost V 4 bases and J 2 bases; bases outside gene matches: 11. CDR3 in amino acids: CASSLKLGTGYTDTQYF. The CDR3 nucleotides read TGTGCCAGCAGCCTTAAACTCGGGACAGGATACACAGATACGCAGTATTTT.

Of note for this clonotype: A read error may be the cause here, since a much bigger clone is one base away. The chain links TRBV5-1 to TRBJ1-6; no clear D gene. Germline V gene data show CDR1 as SGHRS and CDR2 as YFSETQ. The CDR3 covers 17 residues. CDR3 in amino acids: CASGLDLVTTGNSPLHF. For the CDR3, the DNA is TGCGCCAGCGGCTTGGACCTGGTTACCACTGGGAATTCACCCCTCCACTTT.

This clonotype was seen at least ten times. This rearrangement joins TRBV7-8 to TRBJ2-7; no definite D call. This CDR3 spans 12 amino acids. Germline CDR1 and CDR2: SGHVS and FQNEAQ. The V and J ends lost 8 bases and 2 bases respectively, with 10 bases between them. The CDR3 coding sequence is TGTGCCAGCGTAGGTGGGGCCTACGAGCAGTACTTC. It encodes CASVGGAYEQYF.

This clonotype was observed a few times. The chain uses TRBV14 and TRBJ1-2; the D gene is possibly TRBD1 (5 bases). Germline CDR1 and CDR2: SGHDN and FVKESK. V was pared by 1 base and J by 3 bases, with 12 bases between. CDR3 length: 15 amino acids. In nucleotides, the CDR3 is TGTGCCAGCAGCCAAGTGTCAGGAGGGGACTATGGCTACACCTTC. Encoded protein: CASSQVSGGDYGYTF.

This clonotype showed up many times. The chain combines TRBV2 with TRBJ2-5; D is perhaps TRBD1 (6 bases). CDR3 length: 15 residues. Trimming stripped 2 bases from V and 5 bases from J, with 15 bases between. The germline CDR1 and CDR2 sequences are SNHLY and FYNNEI. CDR3 protein: CASSELVGASETQYF. DNA of the CDR3: TGTGCCAGCAGTGAATTGGTGGGGGCGTCTGAGACCCAGTACTTC.

This clonotype appeared a single time. This may arise from a read error, as a much more abundant clone is one base away. The chain employs TRBV13 and TRBJ2-5; the match to TRBD1 covers 10 bases. Per the germline V gene, CDR1 is PRHDT and CDR2 is FYEKMQ (reference sequence). This CDR3 comprises 14 residues. The J segment lost 7 bases and the V segment lost 4 bases, leaving 6 bases of the junction unmatched. The CDR3 spells CASSSCRDRGTQYF. In DNA form, the CDR3 reads TGTGCCAGCAGCTCATGCCGGGACAGGGGGACCCAGTACTTC.

This clonotype was seen at least ten times. The chain links TRBV20-1 to TRBJ2-3; possible D gene TRBD2, 6 bases. The CDR3 runs 13 residues. Per germline, CDR1 DFQATT and CDR2 SNEGSKA (reference sequence). Trimming shortened V by 5 bases and J by 0 bases, and 9 bases separated the two germline ends. CDR3: CSAVTSSTDTQYF. CDR3 DNA sequence: TGCAGTGCTGTGACTAGTAGCACAGATACGCAGTATTTT.

Remarks on this clonotype: A much more abundant neighbour one base away suggests this may be a read error. The V and J genes are TRBV19 and TRBJ2-1, with a weak D call TRBD2 (5 bases). Per the germline V gene, CDR1 is LNHDA and CDR2 is SQIVND (reference sequence). The CDR3 spans 15 residues. The CDR3 coding sequence is TGTGCCAATAGTATTCGGGATGTGACCTACAATGAGCAGTTCTTC. It encodes CANSIRDVTYNEQFF.

Comment on this clonotype: The junction differs from germline at one of its ends, possibly a read error. The rearrangement uses TRBV19 and TRBJ2-2, with TRBD2 matching over 7 bases. The CDR3 is 16 amino acids. CDR1 LNHDA and CDR2 SQIVND come from the germline V gene (reference sequence). The DNA for the CDR3 is TGTGCCAGTAGTATACGTCTAGCGGATCCCACCGGGGAGCCGTTTTTT. It translates to CASSIRLADPTGEPFF.

This clonotype was seen a few times. The chain has TRBV7-9 and TRBJ1-2; 9 bases map to TRBD1. The ends lost 5 bases at V and 4 bases at J; junction bases unmatched: 11. This CDR3 is built from 16 residues. The germline V gene encodes CDR1 SEHNR and CDR2 FQNEAQ (reference sequence). CDR3 region: CASSPSTGGPIYGYTF. DNA for the CDR3: TGTGCCAGCAGCCCCTCGACAGGGGGGCCAATCTATGGCTACACCTTC.

The chain has TRBV6-2 or TRBV6-3 and TRBJ2-1, with D possibly TRBD2 on 5 matching bases. CDR3 length equals 16 residues. The germline V gene has CDR1 MNHEY and CDR2 SVGEGT. Trimming cost V 2 bases and J 6 bases, with 17 bases left between them. CDR3 nucleotide sequence: TGTGCCAGCAGTTACAACCCTAGGAGGTTCGGCAATGAGCAGTTCTTC. Its translation is CASSYNPRRFGNEQFF.